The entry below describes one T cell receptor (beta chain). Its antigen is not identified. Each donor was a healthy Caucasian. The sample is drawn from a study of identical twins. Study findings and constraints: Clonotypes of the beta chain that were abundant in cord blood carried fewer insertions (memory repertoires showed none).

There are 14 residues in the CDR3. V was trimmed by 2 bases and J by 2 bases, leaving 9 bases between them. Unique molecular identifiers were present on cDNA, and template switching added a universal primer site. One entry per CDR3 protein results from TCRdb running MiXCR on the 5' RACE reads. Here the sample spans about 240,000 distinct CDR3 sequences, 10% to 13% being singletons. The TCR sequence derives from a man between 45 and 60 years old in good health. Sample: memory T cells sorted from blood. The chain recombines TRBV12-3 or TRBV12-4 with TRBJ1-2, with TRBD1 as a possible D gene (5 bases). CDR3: CASSLSSGNYGYTF. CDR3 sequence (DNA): TGTGCCAGCAGTTTAAGTTCAGGGAACTATGGCTACACCTTC.